Listed below are T cell receptor beta chains from one sample, sequenced in a study of shared clonotypes between healthy human individuals. The data were produced by immunoSEQ multiplex PCR, yet TCRdb's version contains in-frame clones alone and is incomplete. The sample carries about 490,000 clones, 76% recorded once. The specimen was PBMCs. These receptors were taken from a middle-aged woman in good health. Some clones in this sample may be carry-over from other donors' samples. The CDR3 runs from the conserved cysteine through the conserved F or W. A D gene is named only where the DNA matches it firmly. Clone size is not always given. Where it is, it says once, few, many or a class for expanded clones.

TRBV30	TRBD1	TRBJ1-5	-	TGTGCCTGGAGGACAGGGTCGAGTAGCAATCGGCCCCAGCATTTT	CAWRTGSSSNRPQHF
TRBV9	-	TRBJ1-1	-	TGTGCCAGCAGACAACACCTCGGGGGCGACGGTGAAGCTTTCTTT	CASRQHLGGDGEAFF
TRBV4-1	TRBD1	TRBJ1-5	few	TGCGCCAGCAGCCATGACAGGGGGGATCAGCCCCAGCATTTT	CASSHDRGDQPQHF
TRBV5-1	-	TRBJ2-2	-	TGCGCCAGCATGGAGGACAGCACCGGGGAGCTGTTTTTT	CASMEDSTGELFF
TRBV6-6	-	TRBJ2-3	-	TGTGCCAGCAGTTACTCGATAGGGGAAAGAGCAGATACGCAGTATTTT	CASSYSIGERADTQYF
TRBV19	TRBD1	TRBJ1-1	-	TGTGCCAGTAGGACAGGGAAGGGCGCTGAAGCTTTCTTT	CASRTGKGAEAFF
TRBV7-6	-	TRBJ2-3	-	TGTGCCAGCAGCTTAGTAGGACGCCCCGGACATACAGATACGCAGTATTTT	CASSLVGRPGHTDTQYF
TRBV28	TRBD1	TRBJ2-7	many	TGTGCCAGCAGCCCCAGGGGGCAACCCTACGAGCAGTACTTC	CASSPRGQPYEQYF
TRBV28	TRBD2	TRBJ2-1	-	TGTGCCAGCAATTTTCCGGGAGGGTTCGGTGAGCAGTTCTTC	CASNFPGGFGEQFF
TRBV27	-	TRBJ2-7	-	TGTGCCAGCAGTTTATTTGGCAGCCTCTACGAGCAGTACTTC	CASSLFGSLYEQYF
TRBV30	-	TRBJ2-7	once	TGTGCCTGGAGTGTATTGGGGATCCCGACCTCCTACGAGCAGTACTTC	CAWSVLGIPTSYEQYF
TRBV11-2	TRBD1	TRBJ2-5	once	TGTGCCAGCAGCTTGGACAGGTTCCAAGAGACCCAGTACTTC	CASSLDRFQETQYF
TRBV28	TRBD1	TRBJ2-7	-	TGTGCCAGCAGTTTCCCCCGGACAGGTGCCTCCTACGAGCAGTACTTC	CASSFPRTGASYEQYF
TRBV7-9	TRBD2	TRBJ2-3	-	TGTGCCAGCAGCTTACTGGCGGGAGGCTCAAATACGCAGTATTTT	CASSLLAGGSNTQYF
TRBV5-1	-	TRBJ2-3	-	TGCGCCAGCAGGCCCGGACTACTCACAGATACGCAGTATTTT	CASRPGLLTDTQYF
TRBV29-1	-	TRBJ2-1	-	TGCAGCGTTATGATAGGCCCCCCTACAATCTTC	CSVMIGPPTIF
TRBV6-6	-	TRBJ1-1	-	TGTGCCAGCAGTTACCAGGGTGACACTGAAGCTTTCTTT	CASSYQGDTEAFF
TRBV15	TRBD1	TRBJ1-1	-	TGTGCCACCACCCGGACAGGGGGAACAGGTGAAGCTTTCTTT	CATTRTGGTGEAFF
TRBV7-6	-	TRBJ2-7	-	TGCGCCAGCAGCTTTGCGGGAAGGTTGTACTTC	CASSFAGRLYF
TRBV9	-	TRBJ2-1	-	TGTGCCAGCAGCATATCAGGGAGCTCCTACAATGAGCAGTTCTTC	CASSISGSSYNEQFF
TRBV5-5	-	TRBJ2-7	-	TGTGCCAGCAGCCCGACCCGTTGGACCGAGCAGTACTTC	CASSPTRWTEQYF
TRBV27	-	TRBJ2-2	-	TGTGCCAGCAGTCAGAAGACCGGGGAGCTGTTTTTT	CASSQKTGELFF
TRBV5-1	TRBD2	TRBJ2-7	-	TGCGCCAGCAGCTTGAAGCTAGCGGGAGACGAGCAGTACTTC	CASSLKLAGDEQYF
TRBV7-9	TRBD2	TRBJ2-1	-	TGTGCCAGCAGCTTAGTGGTCGGGAGGGCCGGTCATGAGCAGTTCTTC	CASSLVVGRAGHEQFF
TRBV30	-	TRBJ2-1	-	TGTGCCTGGAACCCCGGAACTAGTTACAATGAGCAGTTCTTC	CAWNPGTSYNEQFF
TRBV11-1	-	TRBJ1-1	-	TGTGCCAGCTCGGAGGTTCGGAACACTGAAGCTTTCTTT	CASSEVRNTEAFF
TRBV7-9	TRBD1	TRBJ1-5	-	TGTGCCAGTTCCCGGGACAGGGGTAGTCAGCCCCAGCATTTT	CASSRDRGSQPQHF
TRBV2	TRBD2	TRBJ2-5	-	TGTGCCAGCAGTCCTCTACTAGCGGGAGTTGAGACCCAGTACTTC	CASSPLLAGVETQYF